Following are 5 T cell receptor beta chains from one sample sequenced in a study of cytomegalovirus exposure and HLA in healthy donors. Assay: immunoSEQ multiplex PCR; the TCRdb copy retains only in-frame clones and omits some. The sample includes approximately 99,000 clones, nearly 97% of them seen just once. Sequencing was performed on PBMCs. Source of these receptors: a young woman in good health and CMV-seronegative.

In nucleotides, the CDR3 is TGTGCCAGCAGCCAAGTTTCACTCGCCACAGATACGCAGTATTTT. Translation gives CASSQVSLATDTQYF. V and J are TRBV4-2 and TRBJ2-3; D gene uncertain. The germline V gene has CDR1 LGHNA and CDR2 YNFKEQ. Trimming took 1 base from V and 2 from J, leaving 10 bases between them. There are 15 residues in the CDR3.

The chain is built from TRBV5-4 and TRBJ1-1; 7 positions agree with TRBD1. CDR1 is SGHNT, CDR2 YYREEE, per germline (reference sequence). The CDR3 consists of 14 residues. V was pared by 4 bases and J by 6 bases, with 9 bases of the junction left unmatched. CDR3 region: CASSPGGAAAEAFF. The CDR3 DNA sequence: TGTGCCAGCAGCCCAGGGGGTGCGGCCGCTGAAGCTTTCTTT.

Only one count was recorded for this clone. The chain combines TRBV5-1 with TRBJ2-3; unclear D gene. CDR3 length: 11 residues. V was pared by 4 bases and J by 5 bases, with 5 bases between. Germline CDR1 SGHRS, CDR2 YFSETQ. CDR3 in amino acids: CASSELDTQYF. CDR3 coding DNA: TGCGCCAGCAGCGAACTAGATACGCAGTATTTT.

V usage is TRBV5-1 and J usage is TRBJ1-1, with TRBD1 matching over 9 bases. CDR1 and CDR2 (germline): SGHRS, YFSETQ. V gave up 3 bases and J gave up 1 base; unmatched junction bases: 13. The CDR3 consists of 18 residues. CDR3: CASSSYRGPQIKNTEAFF. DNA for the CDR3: TGCGCCAGCAGCTCCTACAGGGGGCCGCAAATAAAGAACACTGAAGCTTTCTTT.

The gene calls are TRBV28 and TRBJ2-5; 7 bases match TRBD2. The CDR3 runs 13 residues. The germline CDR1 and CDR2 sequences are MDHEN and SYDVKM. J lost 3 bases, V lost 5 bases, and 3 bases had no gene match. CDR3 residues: CASSRGGEETQYF. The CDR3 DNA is TGTGCCAGCAGTCGGGGAGGGGAAGAGACCCAGTACTTC.